These 21 T cell receptor beta chains were sequenced from one sample in a study of blood T cell repertoires in COVID-19. TCRdb keeps only in-frame clones here, not all; method: immunoSEQ multiplex PCR. This table has over 200,000 clones, about 90% appearing once. Sequencing used peripheral blood. These receptor sequences come from a man between 35 and 55 years old with active or convalescent COVID-19.

The J gene is TRBJ2-7, the V gene TRBV28; tentative D call: TRBD1 (6 bases). Germline CDR1 is MDHEN and CDR2 is SYDVKM. The CDR3 is 15 residues long. The V end lost 4 bases, the J end lost 2 bases, and 15 bases lay between the germline ends. The CDR3 DNA reads as TGTGCCAGCAGTTCCTCCCCGACAGGTACCTACGAGCAGTACTTC. It encodes CASSSSPTGTYEQYF.

The V and J genes are TRBV10-1 and TRBJ1-6; D is uncertain. Trimming took off 5 bases at V and 14 bases at J, with 10 bases between the two ends. The CDR3 is 11 residues long. Per the germline V gene, CDR1 is WNHNN and CDR2 is SYGVQD (reference sequence). The CDR3 coding sequence is TGCGCCAGCAGTCCCCGGAGGGCCCTCCACTTT. Its protein product is CASSPRRALHF.

The V gene is TRBV29-1, the J gene TRBJ1-1; a possible D gene is TRBD1 (5 bases). Trimming took 5 bases from V and 1 from J, leaving 11 bases between them. The CDR3 sequence is 13 residues long. Germline lookup yields CDR1 SQVTM and CDR2 ANQGSEA. In nucleotides, the CDR3 is TGCAGCGTTTTTCCGACAGCGAACACTGAAGCTTTCTTT. Amino acids: CSVFPTANTEAFF. The full variable domain, in which reference TRBV29-1 and TRBJ1-1 provide the parts outside the CDR3, is SAVISQKPSRDICQRGTSLTIQCQVDSQVTMMFWYRQQPGQSLTLIATANQGSEATYESGFVIDKFPISRPNLTFSTLTVSNMSPEDSSIYLCSVFPTANTEAFFGQGTRLTVV.

Turning to this clone: The junction does not match germline at one end; this may be a read error. V gene TRBV28 combines with J gene TRBJ1-2; D ambiguous. CDR3 length equals 15 residues. From germline, CDR1 is MDHEN and CDR2 SYDVKM. The CDR3 bases are TGTGCCAGCAGTTTTGCCCCGCCCAAGGAGGGTATTATTCTTTTC. This codes for CASSFAPPKEGIILF.

This chain uses TRBV12-5 with TRBJ2-7, with D perhaps TRBD2 (7 bases). Looked up from germline, CDR1 is LGHNT and CDR2 is FRNRAP. The V end lost 1 base, the J end lost 1 base, and 17 bases lay between the germline ends. There are 17 residues in the CDR3. CDR3 sequence: CASGLEDGGADSYEQYF. The CDR3 DNA is TGTGCTAGTGGTTTGGAGGATGGGGGGGCGGATTCCTACGAGCAGTACTTC.

The chain joins TRBV7-9 to TRBJ2-1; TRBD1 agrees at 10 bases. The J segment lost 8 bases and the V segment lost 4 bases, leaving 11 bases of the junction unmatched. This CDR3 contains 16 residues. Germline V gene data show CDR1 as SEHNR and CDR2 as FQNEAQ (reference sequence). CDR3 amino acids: CASSSRQGASRDEQFF. The CDR3, as DNA: TGTGCCAGCAGCTCTCGACAGGGGGCTTCTCGGGATGAGCAGTTCTTC.

This sequence joins TRBV5-6 and TRBJ1-1, with D maybe TRBD1 (5 bases). CDR1 and CDR2 (germline): SGHDT, YYEEEE. The V and J ends lost 1 base and 4 bases respectively, with 11 bases between them. This CDR3 is built from 14 residues. CDR3 nucleotides: TGTGCCAGCAGCTTGAATAAGGGGATCACTGAAGCTTTCTTT. Translating gives CASSLNKGITEAFF.

This rearrangement joins TRBV28 to TRBJ1-5; D gene uncertain. The CDR3 covers 12 residues. Trimming removed 3 bases from V and 6 bases from J, with 6 bases in between. Germline CDR1 is MDHEN and CDR2 is SYDVKM. The CDR3 region has the DNA TGTGCCAGCAGTTTTCACGGTCAGCCCCAGCATTTT. Amino acids: CASSFHGQPQHF. The full variable domain, rest sourced from reference TRBV28 and TRBJ1-5, is DVKVTQSSRYLVKRTGEKVFLECVQDMDHENMFWYRQDPGLGLRLIYFSYDVKMKEKGDIPEGYSVSREKKERFSLILESASTNQTSMYLCASSFHGQPQHFGDGTRLSIL.

J is TRBJ2-1 and V is TRBV6-6; 12 positions agree with TRBD2. With 7 bases clipped from V and 8 bases from J, the junction kept 6 bases outside the gene matches. The CDR3 runs to 14 residues. CDR1 and CDR2 from the germline V gene are MNHNY and SVGAGI (reference sequence). This CDR3 is CASTLLAGGYEQFF. CDR3 nucleotide sequence: TGTGCCAGCACCTTACTAGCGGGAGGCTATGAGCAGTTCTTC.

The chain uses TRBV2 and TRBJ2-7, with TRBD1 matching 7 bases. This CDR3 region has 12 residues. The junction had 2 bases not matched to a gene; V was cut back by 6 bases and J by 3 bases. Germline CDR1 SNHLY, CDR2 FYNNEI. CDR3 sequence (DNA): TGTGCCAGCAGGACAGGGCTCTACGAGCAGTACTTC. Translated: CASRTGLYEQYF.

The gene calls are TRBV27 and TRBJ1-1; tentatively, D is TRBD1 (6 bases). Germline CDR1 MNHEY, CDR2 SMNVEV (reference sequence). The V gene lost 3 bases and the J gene lost 4 bases, with 12 bases spanning the gap. The CDR3 sequence is 14 residues long. The chain's CDR3 is CASSFGGGGTEAFF. In nucleotides, the CDR3 is TGTGCCAGCAGTTTCGGGGGAGGGGGCACTGAAGCTTTCTTT.

This clone appeared a single time. This sequence joins TRBV28 and TRBJ2-2; D ambiguous. The germline V gene encodes CDR1 MDHEN and CDR2 SYDVKM. The V and J ends lost 4 bases and 4 bases respectively, with 13 bases between them. The CDR3 totals 15 residues. The CDR3 nucleotides are TGTGCCAGCAGTTCCCCCCGCGCAGGCACCGGGGAGCTGTTTTTT. Protein: CASSSPRAGTGELFF.

This rearrangement joins TRBV5-1 to TRBJ2-5; a possible D gene is TRBD2 (6 bases). Germline V lookup: CDR1 SGHRS, CDR2 YFSETQ. Between the trimmed V and J ends, which lost 0 bases and 3 bases, there was a span of 15 bases. This CDR3 comprises 16 residues. The CDR3 DNA is TGCGCCAGCAGCTTGGACTTAAGCGGGTCGAAAGAGACCCAGTACTTC. Its protein product is CASSLDLSGSKETQYF.

The table lists this clone with a count of one. This rearrangement joins TRBV7-6 to TRBJ2-7, with D unclear. Germline values: CDR1 SGHVS, CDR2 FNYEAQ. The CDR3 has 14 residues. Trimming shortened V by 5 bases and J by 2 bases, and 13 bases separated the two germline ends. In nucleotides, the CDR3 is TGTGCCAGCAGCCCGCCGCTGGTAGCCTACGAGCAGTACTTC. Its translation is CASSPPLVAYEQYF.

This clone was recorded a few times. The gene calls are TRBV29-1 and TRBJ1-1; TRBD1 aligns across 10 bases. The ends lost 7 bases at V and 2 bases at J; junction bases unmatched: 7. The germline gives CDR1 SQVTM, CDR2 ANQGSEA. The CDR3 covers 14 residues. For the CDR3, the DNA is TGCAGCGCCCTCGGACAGGGGGGTAACACTGAAGCTTTCTTT. Translated: CSALGQGGNTEAFF.

The chain carries TRBV27 and TRBJ1-6, with 11 nucleotides matching TRBD1. Germline V CDR1 and CDR2: MNHEY, SMNVEV (reference sequence). The junction had 7 bases not matched to a gene; V was cut back by 6 bases and J by 9 bases. The length of the CDR3 is 15 residues. For the CDR3, the DNA is TGTGCCAGCAGGTGGACGGGACAGGGGGTTTCACCCCTCCACTTT. Encoded protein: CASRWTGQGVSPLHF.

This clone was recorded a few times. This rearrangement joins TRBV5-4 to TRBJ1-1, with 7 bases that match TRBD1. CDR1 and CDR2 from the germline V gene are SGHNT and YYREEE (reference sequence). The junction had 4 bases not matched to a gene; V was cut back by 1 base and J by 4 bases. The CDR3 contains 14 residues. This CDR3 is CASSLSTGATEAFF. The CDR3 bases are TGTGCCAGCAGCTTGAGCACAGGGGCCACTGAAGCTTTCTTT.

This chain uses TRBV6-1 with TRBJ1-4; 9 bases map to TRBD1. V was pared by 4 bases and J by 0 bases, with 12 bases of the junction left unmatched. This CDR3 has 19 amino acids. Germline CDR1 and CDR2: MNHNS and SASEGT. For the CDR3, the DNA is TGTGCCAGCAGTGCACTCCGGGGACAGGGAGATGCAACTAATGAAAAACTGTTTTTT. It is translated as CASSALRGQGDATNEKLFF.

This clone was seen just once. V usage is TRBV11-2 and J usage is TRBJ1-1; a possible D gene is TRBD1 (5 bases). This CDR3 spans 12 amino acids. In germline, CDR1 is SGHAT, CDR2 FQNNGV. Between the trimmed V and J ends, which lost 5 bases and 6 bases, there was a span of 10 bases. The CDR3 DNA follows: TGTGCCAGCAGCGTACAGGCGGCTGAAGCTTTCTTT. This encodes CASSVQAAEAFF.

The chain carries TRBV6-2 or TRBV6-3 and TRBJ1-4; no reliable D call. This CDR3 is 13 amino acids long. V was trimmed by 2 bases and J by 6 bases, leaving 7 bases between them. From germline, CDR1 is MNHEY and CDR2 SVGEGT. This chain's CDR3 is CASSYGVYEKLFF. CDR3 sequence (DNA): TGTGCCAGCAGTTACGGAGTTTATGAAAAACTGTTTTTT.

The CDR3 nucleotides are TGTGCCAGCAGGCCCACGTTAGCTAACTATGGCTACACCTTC. The encoded protein is CASRPTLANYGYTF. The gene calls are TRBV6-5 and TRBJ1-2, with D unclear. CDR3 length: 14 residues. Germline loops: CDR1 MNHEY, CDR2 SVGAGI. Trimming cost V 6 bases and J 0 bases, with 11 bases left between them.